The 20 T cell receptor beta chains below were found in one sample sequenced in a study of blood T cell repertoires in COVID-19. TCRdb's copy holds only in-frame clones and misses some; the assay was immunoSEQ multiplex PCR. The table shows approximately 220,000 clones, with 80% to 90% occurring only once. The material sequenced was PBMCs or T cells enriched from blood (not recorded which). The receptors here all came from a woman aged 45 to 65 who had been exposed to COVID-19.

The rearrangement uses TRBV7-9 and TRBJ1-4; possible D gene TRBD1, 5 bases. Germline lookup yields CDR1 SEHNR and CDR2 FQNEAQ (reference sequence). The CDR3 is made up of 15 amino acids. V shed 2 bases and J shed 10 bases, with 17 bases lying between them. The CDR3 loop reads CASSLMGPGEVKLFF. The CDR3 bases are TGTGCCAGCAGCTTAATGGGCCCGGGGGAGGTAAAACTGTTTTTT.

A single count supports this clone. This chain links TRBV20-1 with TRBJ2-1; 9 bases map to TRBD2. Germline CDR1 is DFQATT and CDR2 is SNEGSKA (reference sequence). The CDR3 runs 16 residues. V lost 3 bases, J lost 0 bases, and 6 bases stayed unmatched. CDR3 residues: CSASRASGDSYNEQFF. CDR3 sequence (DNA): TGCAGTGCTAGTAGGGCTAGCGGGGACTCCTACAATGAGCAGTTCTTC.

This clone was recorded only once. V is TRBV12-3 or TRBV12-4 and J is TRBJ1-1, with 9 bases matching TRBD1. This CDR3 is 13 amino acids long. The V segment lost 7 bases and the J segment 9 bases; nucleotides outside the gene matches: 9. CDR3 region: CASTEQGAVQAFF. CDR3 bases: TGTGCCAGCACCGAACAGGGGGCGGTCCAAGCTTTCTTT.

CDR3 DNA: TGTGCCAGCAGCCAAGGGTCTCAGGGCCCGGCTAGGTATGGCTACACCTTC. Protein sequence: CASSQGSQGPARYGYTF. The J gene is TRBJ1-2, the V gene TRBV3-1 (or the pseudogene TRBV3-2); possibly TRBD1 for D (5 bases). The CDR3 is made up of 17 amino acids. Trimming shortened V by 1 base and J by 5 bases, and 20 bases separated the two germline ends. Germline CDR1 and CDR2: LGHDT and YNNKEL (reference sequence).

In its sample, this clone was seen many times. This chain joins TRBV5-8 and TRBJ1-6; D is perhaps TRBD1 (5 bases). V was clipped by 0 bases and J by 5 bases, with 9 bases between them. CDR1 is SGHTS, CDR2 YDEGEE, per germline. This CDR3 is 15 amino acids long. This CDR3 reads CASSLVGVNNSPLHF. CDR3 DNA: TGTGCCAGCAGCTTGGTAGGGGTAAATAATTCACCCCTCCACTTT.

The genes are TRBV20-1 and TRBJ1-2, with D hard to call. The CDR3 totals 11 residues. Trimming removed 2 bases from V and 6 bases from J, with 7 bases in between. The V gene's germline CDR1 is DFQATT and CDR2 SNEGSKA (reference sequence). CDR3 region: CSARQLDGYTF. The CDR3 coding sequence is TGCAGTGCTAGACAACTAGATGGCTACACCTTC.

The V call is TRBV11-2, the J call TRBJ2-5; the D gene is possibly TRBD2 (5 bases). The V end lost 5 bases, the J end lost 2 bases, and 21 bases lay between the germline ends. This CDR3 spans 17 amino acids. Germline V gene sequence: CDR1 SGHAT, CDR2 FQNNGV. Here the CDR3 DNA reads TGTGCCAGCAGCCCCACCGTGAGGGCCGATCTACAAGAGACCCAGTACTTC. Translation gives CASSPTVRADLQETQYF.

This clone was seen once. This chain links TRBV5-1 with TRBJ2-3; the match to TRBD2 covers 13 bases. J lost 3 bases, V lost 1 base, and 5 bases had no gene match. This CDR3 has 17 residues. Germline V gives CDR1 SGHRS, CDR2 YFSETQ. The CDR3: CASSLSPGLAGTDTQYF. In DNA form, the CDR3 reads TGCGCCAGCAGCTTGTCCCCGGGACTAGCGGGAACAGATACGCAGTATTTT. The variable domain in full, completed from reference TRBV5-1 and TRBJ2-3, reads KAGVTQTPRYLIKTRGQQVTLSCSPISGHRSVSWYQQTPGQGLQFLFEYFSETQRNKGNFPGRFSGRQFSNSRSEMNVSTLELGDSALYLCASSLSPGLAGTDTQYFGPGTRLTVL.

The chain uses TRBV19 and TRBJ1-1; D may be TRBD1 (6 bases). Germline assignment: CDR1 LNHDA and CDR2 SQIVND (reference sequence). The CDR3 spans 14 residues. The V gene lost 9 bases and the J gene lost 0 bases, with 14 bases spanning the gap. Here the CDR3 reads CASRDTSMNTEAFF. DNA for the CDR3: TGTGCCAGCAGGGACACCTCGATGAACACTGAAGCTTTCTTT.

The chain uses TRBV2 and TRBJ2-5; TRBD1 agrees at 7 bases. Unmatched junction bases numbered 17, after V lost 6 bases and J lost 4 bases. This CDR3 is built from 17 residues. Germline V lookup: CDR1 SNHLY, CDR2 FYNNEI. CDR3 in amino acids: CASRIRADRVGLETQYF. The DNA of the CDR3 is TGTGCCAGCAGAATCCGGGCCGACAGGGTCGGACTAGAGACCCAGTACTTC.

This chain joins TRBV19 and TRBJ2-7; TRBD1 matches 10 bases. This CDR3 has 18 amino acids. The germline gives CDR1 LNHDA, CDR2 SQIVND (reference sequence). V lost 3 bases and J lost 4; bases outside the gene matches: 15. CDR3 nucleotides: TGTGCCAGTAGTATCCAACCGGGACAGGGGACCCCCCGATACGAGCAGTACTTC. Its translation: CASSIQPGQGTPRYEQYF.

This rearrangement joins TRBV28 to TRBJ1-1; 8 bases map to TRBD1. Germline CDR1 reads MDHEN; CDR2 reads SYDVKM. Germline trimming cut 6 bases from V and 4 bases from J; bases unmatched to any gene: 10. This CDR3 contains 15 residues. DNA for the CDR3: TGTGCCAGCAGGGACAGGGAGGGTATGAGCACTGAAGCTTTCTTT. Residues: CASRDREGMSTEAFF.

The V call is TRBV5-5, the J call TRBJ1-5; 12 positions agree with TRBD1. Germline CDR1 reads SGHKS; CDR2 reads YYEKEE (reference sequence). The CDR3 is 19 amino acids. With V trimmed by 1 base and J by 3 bases, 11 bases remained unmatched. CDR3 in DNA: TGTGCCAGCAGCTTGAGGGACAGGGGGCCGTCCTCTCTCAATCAGCCCCAGCATTTT. Residues: CASSLRDRGPSSLNQPQHF.

This clone has just one count. The genes are TRBV10-3 and TRBJ1-1, with D uncertain. The germline V and J ends were trimmed by 6 bases and 5 bases, with 16 bases remaining between them. The germline CDR1 and CDR2 sequences are ENHRY and SYGVKD. The length of the CDR3 is 14 residues. The CDR3 DNA reads TGTGCCATCAGGGACCGCGGGGAAGGAACTGAAGCTTTCTTT. Translated: CAIRDRGEGTEAFF.

The chain links TRBV4-3 to TRBJ1-2; 9 nucleotides match TRBD1. The length of the CDR3 is 13 residues. The V segment lost 4 bases and the J segment 11 bases; nucleotides outside the gene matches: 8. Germline lookup yields CDR1 LGHNA and CDR2 YSLEER. CDR3 sequence (DNA): TGCGCCAGCAGCCCCGGGACAGGGCTTAAGTACACCTTC. Amino acid sequence: CASSPGTGLKYTF.

The chain recombines TRBV5-5 with TRBJ2-1; tentatively, D is TRBD1 (5 bases). The CDR3 has 17 residues. The V end lost 1 base, the J end lost 4 bases, and 18 bases lay between the germline ends. Germline CDR1 reads SGHKS; CDR2 reads YYEKEE (reference sequence). As DNA, the CDR3 is TGTGCCAGCAGCTTGTCGCCAGGGCGATCCCTGTACAATGAGCAGTTCTTC. Residues: CASSLSPGRSLYNEQFF.

This sequence joins TRBV11-2 and TRBJ1-2; possibly TRBD1 for D (5 bases). This CDR3 comprises 14 residues. Germline V gene sequence: CDR1 SGHAT, CDR2 FQNNGV. The germline V and J ends were trimmed by 3 bases and 3 bases, with 11 bases remaining between them. The CDR3 nucleotides read TGTGCCAGCAGCTTTGTACAGGAGTACTATGGCTACACCTTC. It specifies CASSFVQEYYGYTF.

The chain couples TRBV18 to TRBJ1-2; 9 bases line up with TRBD1. J was trimmed by 10 bases and V by 3 bases; bases with no gene match: 9. Germline V gives CDR1 KGHSH, CDR2 LQKENI. CDR3 size: 14 residues. CDR3 nucleotide sequence: TGTGCCAGCTCACCGGAACAGGGGGCGATCACCTACACCTTC. Translation gives CASSPEQGAITYTF.

The V call is TRBV5-6, the J call TRBJ2-3; 8 positions match TRBD2. Germline lookup yields CDR1 SGHDT and CDR2 YYEEEE. Unmatched junction bases numbered 4, after V lost 2 bases and J lost 2 bases. The CDR3 is 15 residues long. CDR3 region: CASSFPSGPTDTQYF. CDR3 DNA: TGTGCCAGCAGCTTCCCTAGCGGGCCCACAGATACGCAGTATTTT.

About this clone itself: It may be a read error: a sequence one base away is much more abundant. This chain joins TRBV11-2 and TRBJ1-6; possible D gene TRBD1, 5 bases. Trimming cost V 5 bases and J 14 bases, with 10 bases left between them. The CDR3 totals 11 residues. Germline V lookup: CDR1 SGHAT, CDR2 FQNNGV. The CDR3: CASSDGGSLHF. For the CDR3, the DNA is TGTGCCAGCAGCGACGGGGGGTCCCTCCACTTT.